This T cell receptor (beta chain) was identified during a study of shared clonotypes between healthy human individuals. TCRdb's copy holds only in-frame clones and misses some; the assay was immunoSEQ multiplex PCR. The sample carries approximately 2.3 million clones, 85% to 95% recorded once. This clone showed up just once. Its specificity is not known. Study outcomes and limitations: Clonotypes that were shared across several donors made up around 5% of naive CD4 clonotypes.

This clonotype originated in a man younger than 35 in good health. Some clones in this sample may be carry-over from other donors' samples. Sample: naive CD4+ T cells from PBMCs. Sample subset: CD45RA+ positively selected.

In DNA, the CDR3 is TGTGCCAGCAGCTTTTACGCGACCAGCACAGATACGCAGTATTTT. Translation: CASSFYATSTDTQYF. The chain carries TRBV7-2 and TRBJ2-3; D not resolved. The V end lost 3 bases, the J end lost 0 bases, and 10 bases lay between the germline ends. Germline V gene sequence: CDR1 SGHTA, CDR2 FQGNSA. The CDR3 has 15 residues.